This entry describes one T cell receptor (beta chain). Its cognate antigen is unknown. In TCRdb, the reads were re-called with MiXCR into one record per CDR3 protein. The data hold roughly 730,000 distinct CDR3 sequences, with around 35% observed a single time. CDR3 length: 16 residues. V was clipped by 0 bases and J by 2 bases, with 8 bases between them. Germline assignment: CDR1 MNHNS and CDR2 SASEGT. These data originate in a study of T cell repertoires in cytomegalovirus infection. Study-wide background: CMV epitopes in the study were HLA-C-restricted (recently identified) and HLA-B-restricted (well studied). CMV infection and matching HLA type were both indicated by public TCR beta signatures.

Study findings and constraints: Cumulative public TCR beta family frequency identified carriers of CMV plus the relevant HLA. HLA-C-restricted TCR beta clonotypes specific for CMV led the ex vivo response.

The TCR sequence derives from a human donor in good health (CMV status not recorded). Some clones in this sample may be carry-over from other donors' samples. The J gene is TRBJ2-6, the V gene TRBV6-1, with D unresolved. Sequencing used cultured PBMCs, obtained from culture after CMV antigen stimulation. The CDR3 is CASSEAPGPGANVLTF. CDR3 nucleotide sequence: TGTGCCAGCAGTGAAGCCCCAGGCCCTGGGGCCAACGTCCTGACTTTC.